This T cell receptor beta chain derives from a study of T-cell reconstitution after alpha-beta-depleted transplantation in children. The study, taken as a whole, reports: Where some patients showed high TCRbeta diversity at day 60, it came from recipient T cells and thymic progenitors that had survived. Expanded graft clones numbering several hundred reportedly gave rise to alpha-beta T cells about two months after transplant. T-cell counts and diversity at one year post-transplant came mainly from newly produced T cells.

This clonotype was observed a few times. As yet, its antigen is unknown. This CDR3 is 18 amino acids long. Trimming cost V 3 bases and J 4 bases, with 26 bases left between them. Per germline, CDR1 SQVTM and CDR2 ANQGSEA. A library of TCRbeta sequences, prepared with unique molecular identifiers, was generated. TCRdb passed the PCR reads through MiXCR, listing each CDR3 protein once. Among around 100,000 distinct CDR3 sequences, over 9% were seen once, and the ten largest hold under 40%. The receptor was isolated from a boy younger than 10 with acute lymphoblastic leukemia, due to receive a stem cell transplant. The input for sequencing was PBMCs, taken before TCRalphabeta/CD19-depleted stem cell transplant. The rearrangement uses TRBV29-1 and TRBJ2-3; D possibly corresponds to TRBD2 (6 bases). The CDR3 reads CSVDRGRSTRPVADTQYF. The CDR3 DNA sequence: TGCAGCGTTGATAGAGGGAGGAGCACACGTCCGGTGGCAGATACGCAGTATTTT.